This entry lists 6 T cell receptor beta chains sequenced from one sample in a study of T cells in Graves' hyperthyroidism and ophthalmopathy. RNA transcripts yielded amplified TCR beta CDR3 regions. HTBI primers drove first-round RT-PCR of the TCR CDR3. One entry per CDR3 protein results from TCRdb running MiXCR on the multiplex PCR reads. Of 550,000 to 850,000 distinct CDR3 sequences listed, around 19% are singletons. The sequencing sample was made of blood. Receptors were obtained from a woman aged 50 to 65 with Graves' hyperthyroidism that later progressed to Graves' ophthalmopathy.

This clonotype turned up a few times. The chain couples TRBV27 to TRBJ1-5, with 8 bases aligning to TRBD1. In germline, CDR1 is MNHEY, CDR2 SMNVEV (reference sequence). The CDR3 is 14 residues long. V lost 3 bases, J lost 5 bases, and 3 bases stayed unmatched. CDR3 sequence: CASSFTGGDQPQHF. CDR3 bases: TGTGCCAGCAGTTTCACAGGGGGGGATCAGCCCCAGCATTTT.

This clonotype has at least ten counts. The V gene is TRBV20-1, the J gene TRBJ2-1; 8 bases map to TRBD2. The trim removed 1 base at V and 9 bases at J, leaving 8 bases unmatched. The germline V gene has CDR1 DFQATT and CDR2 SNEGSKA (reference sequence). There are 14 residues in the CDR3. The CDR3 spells CSARVTGGRSEQFF. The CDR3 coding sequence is TGCAGTGCTAGAGTGACGGGGGGGCGATCTGAGCAGTTCTTC.

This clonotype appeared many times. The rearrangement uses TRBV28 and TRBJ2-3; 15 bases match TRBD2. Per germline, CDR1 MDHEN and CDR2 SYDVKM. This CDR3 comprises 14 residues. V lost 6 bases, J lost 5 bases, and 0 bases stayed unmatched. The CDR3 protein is CASRGLAGGDTQYF. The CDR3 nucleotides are TGTGCCAGCAGGGGACTAGCGGGGGGAGATACGCAGTATTTT.

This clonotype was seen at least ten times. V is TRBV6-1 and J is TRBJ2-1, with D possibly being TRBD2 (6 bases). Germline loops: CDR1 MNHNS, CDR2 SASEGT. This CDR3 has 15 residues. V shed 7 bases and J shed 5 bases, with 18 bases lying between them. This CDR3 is CASILHGGGHNEQFF. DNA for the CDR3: TGTGCCAGCATCCTACACGGGGGAGGACACAATGAGCAGTTCTTC.

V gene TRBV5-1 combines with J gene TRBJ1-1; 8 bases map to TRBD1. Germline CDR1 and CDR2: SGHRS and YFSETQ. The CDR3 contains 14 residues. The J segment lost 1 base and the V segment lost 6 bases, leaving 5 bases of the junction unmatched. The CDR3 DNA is TGCGCCAGCAAAACCGGGACAGGGAACACTGAAGCTTTCTTT. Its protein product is CASKTGTGNTEAFF.

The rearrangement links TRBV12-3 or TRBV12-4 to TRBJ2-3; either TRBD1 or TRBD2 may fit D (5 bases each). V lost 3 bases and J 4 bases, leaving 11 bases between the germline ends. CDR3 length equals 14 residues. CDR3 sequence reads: CASSFMRGADTQYF. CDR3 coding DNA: TGTGCCAGCAGTTTTATGAGGGGCGCAGATACGCAGTATTTT.